The 10 T cell receptor beta chains presented below share a single source sample, sequenced in a study of T cells in Graves' hyperthyroidism and ophthalmopathy. Authors of the study amplified TCR beta CDR3 regions from RNA transcripts. RT-PCR in the first round (using the HTBI primer set) targeted the TCR CDR3. TCRdb passed the multiplex PCR reads through MiXCR, listing each CDR3 protein once. The sample includes 300,000 or so distinct CDR3 sequences, over 15% of them seen just once. Specimen: blood. Receptors were obtained from a man younger than 40 with Graves' hyperthyroidism.

At least ten counts were recorded for this clonotype. This chain uses TRBV2 with TRBJ1-5; the match to TRBD1 covers 7 bases. CDR1 is SNHLY, CDR2 FYNNEI, per germline. There are 15 residues in the CDR3. V was pared by 7 bases and J by 0 bases, with 6 bases of the junction left unmatched. DNA of the CDR3: TGTGCCAGCACCAAAAACAGGGGTAGCAATCAGCCCCAGCATTTT. Protein sequence: CASTKNRGSNQPQHF. The complete variable domain, with remaining parts taken from reference TRBV2 and TRBJ1-5, reads EPEVTQTPSHQVTQMGQEVILRCVPISNHLYFYWYRQILGQKVEFLVSFYNNEISEKSEIFDDQFSVERPDGSNFTLKIRSTKLEDSAMYFCASTKNRGSNQPQHFGDGTRLSIL.

This clonotype was detected ten times or more. The rearrangement joins TRBV5-5 to TRBJ2-7; D unresolved. Germline loops: CDR1 SGHKS, CDR2 YYEKEE (reference sequence). Trimming stripped 0 bases from V and 11 bases from J, with 15 bases between. The CDR3 covers 13 residues. The CDR3 here is CASSLVASLKKYF. The CDR3 nucleotides read TGTGCCAGCAGCTTGGTTGCGTCTCTGAAGAAGTACTTC.

This clonotype was observed a few times. CDR3 DNA: TGTGCCAGCAGTTTCTGGAGAGGGACTAATGAAAAACTGTTTTTT. Residues: CASSFWRGTNEKLFF. This chain uses TRBV28 with TRBJ1-4; D gene unclear. Trimming cost V 3 bases and J 2 bases, with 10 bases left between them. CDR1 is MDHEN and CDR2 is SYDVKM in the germline V gene. The CDR3 runs to 15 residues. The full variable domain, in which reference TRBV28 and TRBJ1-4 provide the parts outside the CDR3, is DVKVTQSSRYLVKRTGEKVFLECVQDMDHENMFWYRQDPGLGLRLIYFSYDVKMKEKGDIPEGYSVSREKKERFSLILESASTNQTSMYLCASSFWRGTNEKLFFGSGTQLSVL.

This clonotype was seen a few times. This chain joins TRBV12-3 or TRBV12-4 and TRBJ1-5; D unresolved. The CDR3 spans 8 residues. The V end lost 5 bases, the J end lost 10 bases, and 0 bases lay between the germline ends. The CDR3 loop reads CASSPQHF. Here the CDR3 DNA reads TGTGCCAGCAGTCCCCAGCATTTT.

This clonotype was found many times. The genes are TRBV6-2 or TRBV6-3 and TRBJ2-3, with 9 bases lining up with TRBD2. Unmatched junction bases numbered 4, after V lost 2 bases and J lost 4 bases. The V gene's germline CDR1 is MNHEY and CDR2 SVGEGT. This CDR3 is 15 amino acids long. The CDR3 DNA reads TGTGCCAGCAGTTACGTAGCGGGAGATGCAGATACGCAGTATTTT. Its translation: CASSYVAGDADTQYF.

Comment on this clonotype: This may arise from a read error, as a much more abundant clone is one base away. The chain couples TRBV6-1 to TRBJ1-1; 8 bases are a match to TRBD1. Per the germline V gene, CDR1 is MNHNS and CDR2 is SASEGT. The CDR3 extends over 15 amino acids. V lost 2 bases and J lost 1; bases outside the gene matches: 3. CDR3 region: CASSETGGQNTEAFF. The CDR3 bases are TGTGCCAGCAGTGAAACAGGGGGACAGAACACTGAAGCTTTCTTT.

This clonotype was observed a few times. The CDR3 protein is CATSEREDRLKAGVRETQYF. Written as DNA, the CDR3 is TGTGCCACCAGTGAGCGTGAGGATCGGTTAAAAGCGGGAGTGCGAGAGACCCAGTACTTC. The chain is built from TRBV24-1 and TRBJ2-5; 8 bases are a match to TRBD2. V gave up 4 bases and J gave up 4 bases; unmatched junction bases: 22. Germline V gives CDR1 KGHDR, CDR2 SFDVKD. The CDR3 covers 20 residues.

This clonotype was counted at least ten times. V and J are TRBV7-9 and TRBJ1-1, with D uncertain. V lost 6 bases and J 10 bases, leaving 15 bases between the germline ends. The length of the CDR3 is 12 residues. The germline V gene encodes CDR1 SEHNR and CDR2 FQNEAQ (reference sequence). The CDR3 loop reads CASSSLRELAFF. In DNA form, the CDR3 reads TGTGCCAGCAGTTCCCTCCGCGAGTTAGCTTTCTTT.

This clonotype occurred many times. The V and J genes are TRBV5-1 and TRBJ2-7, with TRBD2 matching 7 bases. The CDR3 contains 14 residues. The junction had 9 bases not matched to a gene; V was cut back by 4 bases and J by 5 bases. Germline values: CDR1 SGHRS, CDR2 YFSETQ. The CDR3 here is CASSGGGTSDEQYF. CDR3 coding DNA: TGCGCCAGCAGCGGGGGGGGGACGTCCGACGAGCAGTACTTC.

This clonotype was recorded at least ten times. The rearrangement uses TRBV29-1 and TRBJ2-7; D possibly corresponds to TRBD2 (6 bases). CDR3 length: 16 amino acids. Germline loops: CDR1 SQVTM, CDR2 ANQGSEA. V dropped 4 bases and J dropped 3 bases, with 22 bases sitting between them. CDR3 sequence reads: CSVAGGTVGLFYEQYF. CDR3 sequence (DNA): TGCAGCGTTGCGGGCGGGACCGTTGGACTTTTCTACGAGCAGTACTTC.